This T cell receptor beta chain was identified during a study of T-cell reconstitution after alpha-beta-depleted transplantation in children. It was with unique molecular identifiers that the TCRbeta library was prepared. One entry per CDR3 protein, called by TCRdb with MiXCR from the PCR reads. The sample includes roughly 570,000 distinct CDR3 sequences, 27% of them seen just once. Worth noting for this clonotype: Its antigen is currently unknown.

Broader study findings: TCRbeta diversity was high at day 60 in some patients (a result of surviving recipient T cells and thymic progenitors). A year had passed since transplant, and T-cell counts and diversity by then came mostly from newly produced T cells. Several hundred expanded graft clones reportedly were the source of alpha-beta T cells about two months after transplant.

The sample consisted of PBMCs, taken before TCRalphabeta/CD19-depleted stem cell transplant. This clonotype was obtained from a boy less than two years old with Wiskott-Aldrich syndrome, due to receive a stem cell transplant.

The CDR3: CASRPGGRGTGELFF. CDR3 sequence (DNA): TGTGCCAGCAGACCCGGGGGCCGGGGCACCGGGGAGCTGTTTTTT. The chain carries TRBV12-3 or TRBV12-4 and TRBJ2-2; the D gene could be TRBD1 or TRBD2 (6 bases each). This CDR3 has 15 residues. V was trimmed by 6 bases and J by 4 bases, leaving 15 bases between them.